A single sample is the source of the 31 T cell receptor beta chains below, sequenced in a study of T cell changes during pregnancy in multiple sclerosis. This table comes from immunoSEQ multiplex PCR, and its TCRdb copy is limited to in-frame clones, with some not included. The sample shows just under 95,000 clones, approximately 92% of them seen only once. This specimen consisted of peripheral blood, obtained in the first trimester of pregnancy. Source of these receptors: a female donor with multiple sclerosis, enrolled in a pregnancy study.

The count of this clone is one. The V and J genes are TRBV4-2 and TRBJ2-3; 14 bases fit TRBD2. CDR1 and CDR2 from the germline V gene are LGHNA and YNFKEQ. The CDR3 consists of 13 residues. CDR3 sequence (DNA): TGTGTCAGAGGACTAGCGGGAGGTGATACGCAGTATTTT. Its translation is CVRGLAGGDTQYF.

The chain carries TRBV18 and TRBJ1-5; D possibly corresponds to TRBD1 (5 bases). Germline V lookup: CDR1 KGHSH, CDR2 LQKENI. This CDR3 region has 15 residues. The V gene lost 2 bases and the J gene lost 1 base, with 9 bases spanning the gap. This CDR3 reads CASSPSGWSNQPQHF. The CDR3 bases are TGTGCCAGCTCACCATCAGGGTGGAGCAATCAGCCCCAGCATTTT.

The genes are TRBV9 and TRBJ2-7; 8 nucleotides agree with TRBD1. Germline V gene lookup returns CDR1 SGDLS and CDR2 YYNGEE. The CDR3 is 15 residues long. Trimming took 5 bases from V and 3 from J; bases not matched to a gene: 10. The CDR3 reads CASRRFRDRIYEQYF. CDR3 in DNA: TGTGCCAGCAGAAGATTCCGGGACAGGATCTACGAGCAGTACTTC.

This clone was recorded once. The chain carries TRBV6-6 and TRBJ1-1; D gene uncertain. Germline V gene lookup returns CDR1 MNHNY and CDR2 SVGAGI (reference sequence). The CDR3 runs to 13 residues. Between the trimmed V and J ends, which lost 6 bases and 0 bases, there was a span of 8 bases. The CDR3 loop is CASSQLMNTEAFF. CDR3 sequence (DNA): TGTGCCAGCAGCCAACTGATGAACACTGAAGCTTTCTTT.

The chain is built from TRBV13 and TRBJ2-1, with 11 bases that match TRBD2. Germline assignment: CDR1 PRHDT and CDR2 FYEKMQ (reference sequence). V lost 5 bases, J lost 7 bases, and 10 bases stayed unmatched. The CDR3 has 16 amino acids. CDR3 protein: CASSANPLAGVNEQFF. The CDR3 DNA reads TGTGCCAGCAGCGCGAACCCACTAGCGGGAGTGAATGAGCAGTTCTTC. The whole variable domain, remainder taken from reference TRBV13 and TRBJ2-1, is AAGVIQSPRHLIKEKRETATLKCYPIPRHDTVYWYQQGPGQDPQFLISFYEKMQSDKGSIPDRFSAQQFSDYHSELNMSSLELGDSALYFCASSANPLAGVNEQFFGPGTRLTVL.

The J gene is TRBJ1-4, the V gene TRBV27, with unresolved D. The CDR3 is made up of 14 amino acids. Trimming stripped 1 base from V and 2 bases from J, with 5 bases between. Germline CDR1 MNHEY, CDR2 SMNVEV (reference sequence). CDR3 nucleotides: TGTGCCAGCAGTTTATATATCACTAATGAAAAACTGTTTTTT. It is translated as CASSLYITNEKLFF. Complete variable domain (other parts from reference TRBV27 and TRBJ1-4): EAQVTQNPRYLITVTGKKLTVTCSQNMNHEYMSWYRQDPGLGLRQIYYSMNVEVTDKGDVPEGYKVSRKEKRNFPLILESPSPNQTSLYFCASSLYITNEKLFFGSGTQLSVL.

This chain links TRBV19 with TRBJ1-5; no firm D call. The CDR3 runs to 15 residues. Trimming left V 7 bases short and J 2 bases short, with 15 bases between. Germline V lookup: CDR1 LNHDA, CDR2 SQIVND (reference sequence). Written as DNA, the CDR3 is TGTGCCAGTACTCCGGGAACCCGTGGCAATCAGCCCCAGCATTTT. Encoded protein: CASTPGTRGNQPQHF. Together with reference TRBV19 and TRBJ1-5, the CDR3 gives the full variable domain: DGGITQSPKYLFRKEGQNVTLSCEQNLNHDAMYWYRQDPGQGLRLIYYSQIVNDFQKGDIAEGYSVSREKKESFPLTVTSAQKNPTAFYLCASTPGTRGNQPQHFGDGTRLSIL.

This chain links TRBV27 with TRBJ1-2; 9 nucleotides line up with TRBD1. The CDR3 loop spans 14 amino acids. In germline, CDR1 is MNHEY, CDR2 SMNVEV (reference sequence). V lost 3 bases and J lost 13; bases outside the gene matches: 12. CDR3 in amino acids: CASSLGVGTGQSTF. Here the CDR3 DNA reads TGTGCCAGCAGTTTGGGAGTGGGGACAGGGCAATCCACCTTC.

The chain uses TRBV28 and TRBJ2-2, with a weak D call TRBD2 (7 bases). Germline CDR1 MDHEN, CDR2 SYDVKM. This CDR3 comprises 15 residues. Deletions cut 11 bases from V and 3 bases from J, with 19 bases between. The DNA for the CDR3 is TGTGCCGTGGGAGTGGGGGGGGCGGACACCGGGGAGCTGTTTTTT. This sequence encodes CAVGVGGADTGELFF.

This clone was counted once. The gene calls are TRBV27 and TRBJ1-4; TRBD1 aligns across 8 bases. This CDR3 has 12 residues. Trimming at V came to 8 bases and at J to 6 bases, leaving 2 bases not matched to a gene. Germline V CDR1 and CDR2: MNHEY, SMNVEV (reference sequence). CDR3 loop: CASADRDEKLFF. CDR3 bases: TGTGCCAGCGCGGACAGGGATGAAAAACTGTTTTTT.

This chain connects TRBV11-2 to TRBJ2-7; TRBD2 matches 8 bases. Germline V CDR1 and CDR2: SGHAT, FQNNGV. The CDR3 has 15 residues. V trimming: 0 bases; J trimming: 4 bases; junction bases outside the gene matches: 5. The chain's CDR3 is CASSLEVLAGYEQYF. In DNA form, the CDR3 reads TGTGCCAGCAGCTTAGAGGTGCTAGCGGGTTACGAGCAGTACTTC.

The chain combines TRBV5-1 with TRBJ1-2, with D unresolved. Trimming removed 0 bases from V and 4 bases from J, with 7 bases in between. CDR1 is SGHRS and CDR2 is YFSETQ in the germline V gene. The CDR3 extends over 13 amino acids. Here the CDR3 reads CASSLAPIYGYTF. The CDR3, as DNA: TGCGCCAGCAGCTTGGCCCCCATCTATGGCTACACCTTC.

This chain connects TRBV7-2 to TRBJ1-2; TRBD1 matches at 7 bases. The CDR3 runs to 14 residues. Trimming took 1 base from V and 3 from J; bases not matched to a gene: 2. Looked up from germline, CDR1 is SGHTA and CDR2 is FQGNSA. CDR3 protein: CASSLVTGDYGYTF. In nucleotides, the CDR3 is TGTGCCAGCAGCTTAGTAACAGGGGACTATGGCTACACCTTC. The whole variable domain, remainder taken from reference TRBV7-2 and TRBJ1-2, is GAGVSQSPSNKVTEKGKDVELRCDPISGHTALYWYRQSLGQGLEFLIYFQGNSAPDKSGLPSDRFSAERTGGSVSTLTIQRTQQEDSAVYLCASSLVTGDYGYTFGSGTRLTVV.

The CDR3 DNA reads as TGTGCCAGCAGCCCCAATCGACAGTTAATCGGCACAGATACGCAGTATTTT. Encoded protein: CASSPNRQLIGTDTQYF. The chain has TRBV7-3 and TRBJ2-3; D is perhaps TRBD1 (5 bases). Germline assignment: CDR1 SGHTA and CDR2 FQGTGA. CDR3 length: 17 residues. Trimming removed 5 bases at V and 1 base at J, with 19 bases between. Variable domain in full (rest from reference TRBV7-3 and TRBJ2-3): GAGVSQTPSNKVTEKGKYVELRCDPISGHTALYWYRQSLGQGPEFLIYFQGTGAADDSGLPNDRFFAVRPEGSVSTLKIQRTERGDSAVYLCASSPNRQLIGTDTQYFGPGTRLTVL.

The chain links TRBV5-1 to TRBJ2-1; 9 bases fit TRBD2. Per germline, CDR1 SGHRS and CDR2 YFSETQ. The CDR3 has 15 amino acids. Trimming cost V 2 bases and J 4 bases; bases outside gene matches: 4. CDR3 in amino acids: CASSFGLAGYNEQFF. The CDR3 DNA sequence: TGCGCCAGCAGCTTTGGCCTAGCGGGATACAATGAGCAGTTCTTC.

The chain joins TRBV27 to TRBJ2-7, with D possibly being TRBD1 (5 bases). Germline V gives CDR1 MNHEY, CDR2 SMNVEV (reference sequence). Trimming cost V 7 bases and J 3 bases, with 7 bases left between them. The CDR3 contains 11 residues. CDR3 protein: CASKRGYEQYF. DNA for the CDR3: TGTGCCAGCAAAAGGGGCTACGAGCAGTACTTC.

The V gene is TRBV28, the J gene TRBJ2-5; D call uncertain. Trimming cost V 2 bases and J 5 bases, with 6 bases left between them. Germline loops: CDR1 MDHEN, CDR2 SYDVKM. CDR3 length: 12 residues. Here the CDR3 DNA reads TGTGCCAGCAGTTTAGCTAGGGAGACCCAGTACTTC. Translating it yields CASSLARETQYF.

This chain joins TRBV5-6 and TRBJ2-6; no clear D. Germline V gives CDR1 SGHDT, CDR2 YYEEEE. Trimming removed 6 bases at V and 0 bases at J, with 19 bases between. CDR3 size: 18 residues. In DNA form, the CDR3 reads TGTGCCAGCACCATTCAGGTACCAGGAAGCTCTGGGGCCAACGTCCTGACTTTC. It is translated as CASTIQVPGSSGANVLTF.

The J gene is TRBJ2-1, the V gene TRBV4-2, with D possibly matching TRBD2 (5 bases). Trimming took off 0 bases at V and 0 bases at J, with 12 bases between the two ends. Germline CDR1 reads LGHNA; CDR2 reads YNFKEQ. The CDR3 spans 17 residues. CDR3 residues: CASSQEIPRGSYNEQFF. The DNA for the CDR3 is TGTGCCAGCAGCCAAGAAATTCCCCGGGGCTCCTACAATGAGCAGTTCTTC.

The chain joins TRBV6-6 to TRBJ1-5; D uncertain. Trimming shortened V by 2 bases and J by 2 bases, and 4 bases separated the two germline ends. There are 13 residues in the CDR3. CDR1 and CDR2 (germline): MNHNY, SVGAGI (reference sequence). CDR3 sequence (DNA): TGTGCCAGCAGTTACACAGGCAATCAGCCCCAGCATTTT. This translates into CASSYTGNQPQHF.

The chain recombines TRBV7-9 with TRBJ2-1, with 7 bases fitting TRBD2. With 1 base clipped from V and 8 bases from J, the junction kept 5 bases outside the gene matches. The CDR3 contains 14 residues. Per the germline V gene, CDR1 is SEHNR and CDR2 is FQNEAQ (reference sequence). CDR3 sequence: CASSLGGGGYEQFF. The DNA of the CDR3 is TGTGCCAGCAGCTTAGGGGGGGGAGGTTATGAGCAGTTCTTC.

This clone has just one count. This chain uses TRBV18 with TRBJ1-3, with 7 bases matching TRBD1. The CDR3 length is 18 residues. V lost 2 bases, J lost 4 bases, and 14 bases stayed unmatched. Germline V gene data show CDR1 as KGHSH and CDR2 as LQKENI. This CDR3 is CASSPVRQGSIGGNTIYF. The CDR3 DNA follows: TGTGCCAGCTCACCAGTGAGACAGGGATCAATCGGCGGAAACACCATATATTTT.

The chain combines TRBV23-1 with TRBJ2-6, with TRBD1 matching 9 bases. TRBV23-1 has ORF status, its function being uncertain. The V segment lost 6 bases and the J segment 1 base; nucleotides outside the gene matches: 16. This CDR3 is built from 20 residues. This CDR3 is CASSRRPGQGLNSGANVLTF. The CDR3 DNA is TGCGCCAGCAGCCGGAGACCGGGACAGGGACTTAATTCTGGGGCCAACGTCCTGACTTTC.

The rearrangement joins TRBV7-2 to TRBJ2-3; 8 bases match TRBD2. Germline CDR1 reads SGHTA; CDR2 reads FQGNSA. The V segment lost 1 base and the J segment 9 bases; nucleotides outside the gene matches: 9. There are 15 residues in the CDR3. This chain's CDR3 is CASSLVPAGVGTQYF. Written as DNA, the CDR3 is TGTGCCAGCAGCTTAGTACCAGCGGGAGTGGGCACGCAGTATTTT.

The chain carries TRBV6-4 and TRBJ1-1, with D possibly matching TRBD1 (5 bases). V was cut by 6 bases and J by 4 bases, with 18 bases left in between. Germline V CDR1 and CDR2: MRHNA, SNTAGT. This CDR3 region has 15 residues. CDR3 residues: CASSETWGSGTEAFF. CDR3 nucleotide sequence: TGTGCCAGCAGCGAGACCTGGGGCTCGGGCACTGAAGCTTTCTTT.

The chain recombines TRBV7-9 with TRBJ2-7; maybe TRBD1 (6 bases). With 5 bases removed from V and 3 bases from J, the gap between germline ends came to 11 bases. Germline values: CDR1 SEHNR, CDR2 FQNEAQ (reference sequence). CDR3 length: 13 amino acids. CDR3 sequence (DNA): TGTGCCAGCAGCGCAACAGGGTTCTACGAGCAGTACTTC. Translating it yields CASSATGFYEQYF.

This sequence joins TRBV27 and TRBJ2-7, with D possibly matching TRBD1 (5 bases). The CDR3 totals 12 residues. V shed 3 bases and J shed 11 bases, with 14 bases lying between them. CDR1 and CDR2 from the germline V gene are MNHEY and SMNVEV (reference sequence). The CDR3 protein is CASSFTQGSKYF. CDR3 in DNA: TGTGCCAGCAGTTTCACTCAGGGATCCAAGTACTTC.

V gene TRBV6-5 combines with J gene TRBJ2-5; 8 nucleotides line up with TRBD2. J lost 5 bases, V lost 6 bases, and 11 bases had no gene match. CDR3 length: 15 amino acids. Germline V lookup: CDR1 MNHEY, CDR2 SVGAGI. In DNA, the CDR3 is TGTGCCAGCAGCCAACTAGCGGTCATCCGGGAGACCCAGTACTTC. Translation gives CASSQLAVIRETQYF.

The chain recombines TRBV19 with TRBJ2-1, with TRBD2 matching 7 bases. The CDR3 is 19 residues long. CDR1 and CDR2 (germline): LNHDA, SQIVND (reference sequence). After removal of 3 bases from V and 0 bases from J, the junction contained 14 bases not matched to a gene. CDR3 sequence: CASSIRGWASGSSYNEQFF. CDR3 sequence (DNA): TGTGCCAGTAGTATTAGGGGATGGGCTAGCGGAAGCTCCTACAATGAGCAGTTCTTC. Full variable domain (outside the CDR3, taken from reference TRBV19 and TRBJ2-1): DGGITQSPKYLFRKEGQNVTLSCEQNLNHDAMYWYRQDPGQGLRLIYYSQIVNDFQKGDIAEGYSVSREKKESFPLTVTSAQKNPTAFYLCASSIRGWASGSSYNEQFFGPGTRLTVL.

A word on this clone: One end of the junction is discordant with germline, which a read error may explain. The rearrangement uses TRBV10-3 and TRBJ1-4; 8 nucleotides agree with TRBD1. This CDR3 spans 13 amino acids. CDR1 and CDR2 (germline): ENHRY, SYGVKD. The CDR3 DNA reads as TGTGCCATCAGTGTACAGGGGGGGGGCGGCCAGCGTTTT. It yields the protein CAISVQGGGGQRF.

The chain employs TRBV9 and TRBJ1-3, with D perhaps matching TRBD1 (6 bases). The CDR3 runs 17 residues. V was trimmed by 0 bases and J by 0 bases, leaving 13 bases between them. Germline values: CDR1 SGDLS, CDR2 YYNGEE. The DNA for the CDR3 is TGTGCCAGCAGCGTAGGGGGGACCAGGGGCTCTGGAAACACCATATATTTT. Translation: CASSVGGTRGSGNTIYF.